Reported below is one T cell receptor beta chain. This clonotype was observed many times. The specificity of this receptor is unknown. Base qualities were left out, and no much larger clone turns up one base away. These data belong to a study of T cells in Graves' hyperthyroidism and ophthalmopathy (dated by TCRdb to 2018 to 2020). Turning to the overall study: Peripheral blood samples were taken at the time of initial diagnosis, prior to any treatment. To identify TCR V-J signatures that set the groups apart, the researchers used a discovery cohort of more than 95 patients, made up of approximately 43 with Graves' ophthalmopathy and approximately 57 with stable Graves' hyperthyroidism. After sampling, hyperthyroidism patients received methimazole starting at 30 mg daily, and ophthalmopathy patients received high-dose intravenous methylprednisolone. TCR Vbeta CDR3 sequencing of fewer than 150 peripheral blood samples (over 40 ophthalmopathy, about 74 hyperthyroidism and roughly 17 progressor patients) is reported in the paper. Prospective prediction of ophthalmopathy was tested in an independent validation cohort of some 19 hyperthyroidism patients and 17 patients who later progressed to ophthalmopathy. The study also compared thyroid tissue and blood T-cell repertoires from about 6 Graves' hyperthyroidism patients. The 90 to 100 discovery patients were randomly split 7:3 into training and test sets. Here is what the overall study found, with its caveats: Ophthalmopathy was separated from stable hyperthyroidism by a 13 V-J signature model, with approximately 85% sensitivity and 81% to 83% specificity obtained in cross-validation and 80%/75% obtained in testing. No statistical method was used to set the sample size in advance, and investigators knew the group allocation. Blood samples also contained most of the expanded thyroid clonotypes (frequency above 0.001), which suggests that blood repertoires may reflect thyroid immune responses. In validation, the model predicted progression to ophthalmopathy with approximately 70% sensitivity and less than 80% specificity, a median of roughly seven months before onset.

The TCR beta CDR3 regions were amplified from the RNA transcripts. The first round of RT-PCR for the TCR CDR3 was performed with the HTBI primer set and the Qiagen OneStep RT-PCR kit. Libraries were constructed in a second round of multiplex PCR, after which size selection and purification were performed. The libraries were sequenced on an Illumina HiSeq2000 using paired-end 100 bp reads. The source study handled its data this way. Raw data were processed with SOAPnuke, discarding reads with adapters, uncalled bases, mean Phred below 15, or no exact constant-primer or identifier match. High-quality paired reads were merged with COPE v1.2.5, and unique nucleotide sequences were defined as clonotypes. MiTCR v1.1 was used to align the clonotypes against IMGT TRBV, TRBD and TRBJ reference segments. Analysis was restricted to V-J combinations with a frequency above 0.0001, which covered roughly 99% of repertoires. The TCS score was defined as F50 (clonal expansion) divided by E x V (chaos), with BLOSUM62-based TCRdist calculated between CDR3 peptides within each V-J. Welch's t-statistics and random forest reduced roughly 540 V-J features to 10 to 15, which were used in a naive Bayes classifier (R e1071). Starting from the raw public reads, TCRdb applied fastp trimming at Q25, assembled clones with MiXCR and retained in-frame beta chains. Identical CDR3 protein sequences are pooled into one entry, listed with their most common genes and DNA. The V and J calls shown here were made by TCRdb, not taken from the authors' results. This sample holds approximately 420,000 distinct CDR3 sequences; around 14% were observed only once. Less than 35% of the sample belongs to the ten largest clones.

Stable Graves' hyperthyroidism was defined as the absence of progression to ophthalmopathy over 18 months of follow-up. Hyperthyroidism patients were aged 18 to 65 years and newly diagnosed, with disease duration of less than 2 months. The study excluded patients with uncontrolled infections, other autoimmune diseases, pregnancy or lactation. Diagnoses were established on the basis of clinical symptoms, serum thyroxine and TRAb, thyroid ultrasound, and orbital computed tomography. PBMCs were isolated from about 10 ml of fresh peripheral blood by Ficoll-Paque density gradient centrifugation. Total RNA was extracted with Trizol reagent, and quality was checked on an Agilent 2100 Bioanalyzer. Trimming takes 2 bases from V and 7 bases from J, and the germline ends sit 11 bases apart. CDR1 and CDR2 were assigned from the germline V gene (reference sequence) as MNHEY and SMNVEV. The CDR3 runs 13 residues from the cysteine to the phenylalanine. Of all the DNA, just the CDR3 is kept, 39 bases in frame from base 1.

The source material was blood. This chain is built from TRBV27 and TRBJ1-2, and perhaps TRBD1 as D gene, on 5 matching bases. This TCR was sampled from a woman aged 25 to 39 with Graves' hyperthyroidism. The DNA is as follows: TGTGCCAGCAGTTTACAGGGTTTGAGTGGCTACACCTTC. It translates as CASSLQGLSGYTF.